The 2 T cell receptor beta chains presented below share a single source sample, sequenced in a study of technical replicates of blood from a few donors. Data came from immunoSEQ multiplex PCR; TCRdb stores just in-frame clones and leaves some out. This table has almost 90,000 clones, 95% appearing once. The sample comprised T cells isolated from PBMCs. Receptor source: a human donor in good health.

The rearrangement links TRBV19 to TRBJ1-1; TRBD1 agrees at 12 bases. The CDR3 runs to 17 residues. Per the germline V gene, CDR1 is LNHDA and CDR2 is SQIVND (reference sequence). The V and J ends lost 0 bases and 0 bases, in that order; junction bases with no gene match: 2. CDR3 region: CASSIEGTGGMNTEAFF. Written as DNA, the CDR3 is TGTGCCAGTAGTATAGAGGGGACAGGGGGCATGAACACTGAAGCTTTCTTT.

Concerning this clone itself: A read error may explain this, as a much larger clone is one base away. The V call is TRBV2, the J call TRBJ2-2, with 11 bases identical to TRBD2. The CDR3 covers 15 residues. Germline CDR1 reads SNHLY; CDR2 reads FYNNEI. Trimming cost V 6 bases and J 1 base; bases outside gene matches: 1. The CDR3 DNA reads as TGTGCCAGCAGCGGACTAGCGGGGAACACCGGGGAGCTGTTTTTT. Amino acids: CASSGLAGNTGELFF.